This T cell receptor (beta chain) was documented in a study of blood T cells in healthy people across ages (dated by TCRdb to the mid-2010s). Study-level background: Template switching captured roughly one uniquely barcoded TCR beta cDNA molecule per two T cells in model experiments. To track age-related changes in TCR beta repertoire diversity, the study relied on deep sequencing normalized with unique cDNA molecular identifiers. The donors were split into four age groups: young (average 16 years), middle-aged (more than 35), aged (approximately 59) and long-lived (under 85). The study analyzed two additional independent replicas of 1 million unique cDNA reads from the same blood draw for two donors, one aged 18 to 30 and one aged 80 or older. The investigation overall reported the following: Observed TCR beta diversity per million T cells fell roughly linearly with age, and a significant reduction was already apparent by age roughly 40. The long-lived group showed more naive CD4+ T cells, fewer expanded clones and increased TCR diversity than the aged group, suggesting age selection. Bulk unsorted PBMC profiling prevented conclusive comparison of naive and antigen-experienced compartments. Estimates of total diversity based on one million sequenced T cells were considered lower bounds and underestimates. Observed TCR beta diversity correlated strongly with the percentage of naive T cells measured by flow cytometry. Because donor CMV infection status was unknown, age-related changes in expanded clonotypes were potentially confounded.

Concerning this clonotype itself: Its antigen target is currently unknown. No base qualities exist here, and no much larger clone lies one base off it.

The germline V gene sets CDR1 to SQVTM and CDR2 to ANQGSEA. The CDR3 contains 16 residues, cysteine and phenylalanine counted. The kept DNA is CDR3 alone, 48 bases in frame from the first base. For this chain, trimming is 6 bases at the V end and 1 base at the J end, and the number of junction bases without a gene match is 7. Library construction relied on 5' RACE. Sequencing took place on an Illumina HiSeq 2500. A second PCR of roughly 7 to 12 cycles was run with a J-beta primer mix and a sample-barcoded 5' primer. Each TCR beta cDNA molecule received a unique molecular identifier from a template-switch 5' adaptor carrying 12 random nucleotides. Each sample yielded at least 3 million CDR3-containing paired-end reads. The Mint cDNA synthesis kit, primed by a TRBC-specific oligonucleotide, was used to synthesize first-strand cDNA from all RNA. Following uracil-DNA glycosylase treatment, all cDNA underwent a first 18-cycle PCR with the universal primers M1SS and BC2_uni_R. Regarding the original processing steps: For normalization, 1 million high-quality reads were randomly selected from each sample, with every read carrying a distinct molecular identifier. Reads with shared molecular identifiers were discarded instead of being binned into consensus sequences. MiTCR, run with a Q25 quality threshold and the strictest error-elimination algorithm, handled CDR3 identification, clonotype clustering and error correction. Lower-bound total TCR beta diversity was estimated with a nonparametric unseen species model using Euler transformation. TCRdb handled the public reads itself, with Q25 trimming in fastp and clone calling in MiXCR, and kept productive beta chains. Every distinct CDR3 protein forms one entry, paired with its most common genes and DNA. These V and J calls derive from TCRdb rather than the authors' analysis. The sample yields about 1 million distinct CDR3 sequences; roughly a quarter were counted once. The biggest ten clones account for 0.65% to 0.95% of the sample.

The approximately 41 donors, aged about 6 to 100 years, were systemically healthy Caucasian individuals from Russia. Around 9.8 milliliters of peripheral blood were collected from each donor into EDTA-treated Vacutainer tubes. Ficoll-Paque density-gradient centrifugation was used to isolate PBMCs, with at least 7 million obtained per sample. Trizol reagent was used to extract total RNA from PBMCs, with at least 5 micrograms per sample. For every donor, flow cytometry on a PBMC aliquot measured the percentage of naive CD45RAhigh/CD27high T cells. A further study also used this sample, focusing on T cells of mothers and their children. The second study's paper adds: Nine systemically healthy Caucasian individuals, comprising three mothers and their six children, were included as donors. cDNA synthesis consumed the entire amount of extracted RNA, loaded at about 1.5 ug RNA in each 15 ul reaction. Sample barcodes and 2-4 random nucleotides were added via the M1S primer in the second PCR. Each mother yielded over 10 million TCR beta CDR3 reads and each child 2.5 million to 3 million reads. Thymic selection shapes the output of TCR recombination in a similar way in related and unrelated pairs, and inherited differences have a minor effect. Normalized repertoire overlap was always found to be slightly, but never significantly, higher in related mother-child pairs than in unrelated mother-child pairs. With a sensitivity of roughly 93 clones per million clonotypes, no persistent microchimeric T cell clones were detected. The study used deep NGS to compare TCR beta repertoires of mothers and children, seeking features distinguishing related mother-child pairs from unrelated individuals. Mothers averaged around 40 +/- 4 years of age and children averaged around 11 +/- 4 years. After adapter ligation was performed with NEBNext reagents, the libraries were sequenced on an Illumina HiSeq 2000 with 100+100 nt paired-end reads. Mother and child libraries were prepared a month apart and sequenced in separate runs to prevent cross-contamination. Between about 500,000 and 2,300,000 distinct TCR beta clonotypes were identified per donor. Naive TCR beta clonotypes were estimated from low-frequency clonotypes matched to each donor's FACS-determined naive share, without sorting.

The chain couples TRBV29-1 to TRBJ2-7; TRBD2 lines up with 15 middle nucleotides. The material sequenced was blood. The sequence was obtained from a girl aged 2-10 years in good health. The CDR3 region reads CSVSGLAGGTSYEQYF. The nucleotides read TGCAGCGTGTCGGGACTAGCGGGAGGAACGTCCTACGAGCAGTACTTC.